The rows below give T cell receptor beta chains drawn from one sample of a study of T cell responses to AZD1222 COVID-19 vaccine. Measured with immunoSEQ multiplex PCR; TCRdb has only the in-frame clones, and not every one. The sample yields some 70,000 clones, under 90% seen once. Sample: peripheral blood, taken 28 days after the second AZD1222 dose. The source of these receptors is an adult who received the AZD1222 COVID-19 vaccine. Both conserved end residues are part of each CDR3. Expanded clones are given a class, and other clones once, few, many or no size at all.

cdr3_aa	j_call	v_call	clone_size
CASSFWESLGEAFF	TRBJ1-1	TRBV28	once
CASSGRGGNEQFF	TRBJ2-1	TRBV5-4	NA
CASSLGGGGGHEQYF	TRBJ2-7	TRBV7-9	NA
CASSPSPDSSYEQYF	TRBJ2-7	TRBV18	NA
CASQGDRVSEQYF	TRBJ2-7	TRBV27	NA
CASSVEPPHSTDTQYF	TRBJ2-3	TRBV9	NA
CASSAPGAGNTIYF	TRBJ1-3	TRBV9	few
CASSPGSGADLGLGYTF	TRBJ1-2	TRBV18	NA
CSATGMGEQYF	TRBJ2-7	TRBV29-1	NA
CASSSGGKNTEAFF	TRBJ1-1	TRBV18	once
CASSSVAGISYEQYF	TRBJ2-7	TRBV6-5	NA
CAWSAPQPAFF	TRBJ1-1	TRBV30	NA
CASSEAGTGLQPQHF	TRBJ1-5	TRBV10-2	few
CASSQQIRETQYF	TRBJ2-5	TRBV14	NA
CASSSLQTYEQYF	TRBJ2-7	TRBV6-2/TRBV6-3	NA
CASRPVTGGLTDTQYF	TRBJ2-3	TRBV27	few
CASSEAGTGIQPQHF	TRBJ1-5	TRBV6-1	once
CASSEFGQGAW	TRBJ1-4	TRBV6-1	NA
CASRGQLSSPLHF	TRBJ1-6	TRBV2	NA
CATSDLGATGETQYF	TRBJ2-5	TRBV24-1	NA
CASSDQTDSPLHF	TRBJ1-6	TRBV10-1	NA
CATYSTTNEKLFF	TRBJ1-4	TRBV19	NA
CASSDTVTSPNYGYTF	TRBJ1-2	TRBV2	NA
CASSDRLNTEAFF	TRBJ1-1	TRBV19	few
CASSLQESDTQYF	TRBJ2-3	TRBV5-6	NA
CASSHGLSYGYTF	TRBJ1-2	TRBV4-1	NA
CASSSYSEPNTGELFF	TRBJ2-2	TRBV11-2	NA
CASSPHGTGVYEQYF	TRBJ2-7	TRBV9	NA
CASSIPRNSPLHF	TRBJ1-6	TRBV19	NA
CASSFGQGANYGYTF	TRBJ1-2	TRBV7-3	few
CSVRAVESGGAPRFF	TRBJ2-1	TRBV29-1	NA
CATSEEGRPDTQYF	TRBJ2-3	TRBV24-1	NA
CAISEGTVRLEAFF	TRBJ1-1	TRBV10-3	NA
CASSVWLGGSQPQHF	TRBJ1-5	TRBV19	NA
CASSYSRTRTYEQYF	TRBJ2-7	TRBV6-5	NA
CASSMGTGTGGYGYTF	TRBJ1-2	TRBV19	NA
CASSLPLGTPTPYNEQFF	TRBJ2-1	TRBV28	NA
CAISERDNEQFF	TRBJ2-1	TRBV10-3	NA
CASSESGGNNEKLFF	TRBJ1-4	TRBV25-1	few
CAWSVGRTNSPLHF	TRBJ1-6	TRBV30	NA
CASRGTDRGDGYTF	TRBJ1-2	TRBV19	few
CASSEATGRANGYTF	TRBJ1-2	TRBV2	NA
CASSTGGRRNTEAFF	TRBJ1-1	TRBV14	NA
CASSQEQTSSYNSPLHF	TRBJ1-6	TRBV3-1/TRBV3-2	NA
CASSSPYEVNSPLHF	TRBJ1-6	TRBV19	NA